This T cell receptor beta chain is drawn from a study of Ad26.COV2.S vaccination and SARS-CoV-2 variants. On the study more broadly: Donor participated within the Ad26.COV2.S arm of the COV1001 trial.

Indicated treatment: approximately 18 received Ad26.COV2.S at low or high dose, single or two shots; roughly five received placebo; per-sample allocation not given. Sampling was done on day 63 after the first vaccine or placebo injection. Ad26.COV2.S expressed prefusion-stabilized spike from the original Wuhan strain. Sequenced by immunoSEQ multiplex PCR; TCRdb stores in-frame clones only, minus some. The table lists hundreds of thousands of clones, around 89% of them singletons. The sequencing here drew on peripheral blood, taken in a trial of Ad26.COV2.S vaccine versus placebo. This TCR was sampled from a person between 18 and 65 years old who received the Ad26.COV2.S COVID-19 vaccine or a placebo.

As DNA, the CDR3 is TGTGCCAGCAGCAAAATCCCGGGACAGGGGGACGGCTATGGCTACACCTTC. Translation: CASSKIPGQGDGYGYTF. The chain joins TRBV7-8 to TRBJ1-2, with TRBD1 identical over 11 bases. The CDR3 has 17 residues. The V gene end was trimmed by 5 bases and the J gene end by 4 bases; junction bases not matched to a gene: 12. The V gene's germline CDR1 is SGHVS and CDR2 FQNEAQ.